The 19 T cell receptor beta chains given below trace back to one sample, sequenced in a study of blood T cell repertoires in COVID-19 (dated by TCRdb to the early 2020s). The library was obtained by the immunoSEQ multiplex PCR assay. Sourced from immuneACCESS, this table was stored by TCRdb with only in-frame sequences that have V and J called. A share of the clones is absent; for the studies checked, an unresolved V gene accounts for under half, and the remainder has no known explanation. The sample contains approximately 330,000 clones, roughly 87% of them found a single time. The top ten constitute roughly a tenth of the sample. What was sequenced was peripheral blood. The receptors were gathered from a man aged 25-45 years with COVID-19, enrolled during active disease.

The DNA for the CDR3 is TGTGCCAGCAGCGTAGCTACGGGGCTAGCGGGAGAGCAGTTCTTC. Its protein product is CASSVATGLAGEQFF. J is TRBJ2-1 and V is TRBV9; 9 positions agree with TRBD2. The CDR3 is 15 residues long. The germline V gene encodes CDR1 SGDLS and CDR2 YYNGEE. The junction had 8 bases not matched to a gene; V was cut back by 0 bases and J by 10 bases.

The chain carries TRBV5-1 and TRBJ1-1; no reliable D call. V gave up 6 bases and J gave up 0 bases, with 12 bases separating them. The CDR3 totals 14 residues. CDR1 SGHRS and CDR2 YFSETQ come from the germline V gene. The CDR3 reads CASNYGEMNTEAFF. The DNA of the CDR3 is TGCGCCAGCAATTACGGGGAGATGAACACTGAAGCTTTCTTT.

Turning to this clone: In the same sample, other DNA sequences code for this CDR3. The rearrangement links TRBV5-6 to TRBJ1-2; 7 nucleotides line up with TRBD1. The CDR3 spans 15 residues. Germline V gene data show CDR1 as SGHDT and CDR2 as YYEEEE. V was clipped by 0 bases and J by 0 bases; unmatched bases: 2. For the CDR3, the DNA is TGTGCCAGCAGCTTGGGACAGGGCGCTAACTATGGCTACACCTTC. Translation: CASSLGQGANYGYTF.

The V call is TRBV3-1 (or the pseudogene TRBV3-2), the J call TRBJ2-5; D perhaps matches TRBD2 (6 bases). The CDR3 contains 14 residues. Germline lookup yields CDR1 LGHDT and CDR2 YNNKEL (reference sequence). The V end lost 2 bases, the J end lost 1 base, and 8 bases lay between the germline ends. The CDR3 DNA sequence: TGTGCCAGCAGCCAACGGGACTTCCAAGAGACCCAGTACTTC. Its protein is CASSQRDFQETQYF.

The J gene is TRBJ2-1, the V gene TRBV9; D possibly corresponds to TRBD2 (6 bases). V dropped 0 bases and J dropped 4 bases, with 11 bases sitting between them. Germline V gene sequence: CDR1 SGDLS, CDR2 YYNGEE. This CDR3 has 15 residues. CDR3 loop: CASSVGRREYNEQFF. The CDR3 coding sequence is TGTGCCAGCAGCGTAGGGAGGAGGGAATACAATGAGCAGTTCTTC.

V usage is TRBV24-1 and J usage is TRBJ1-2, with TRBD1 matching 7 bases. Trimming took 4 bases from V and 3 from J; bases not matched to a gene: 1. Germline CDR1 KGHDR, CDR2 SFDVKD. There are 13 residues in the CDR3. The CDR3 coding sequence is TGTGCCACCAGTGACGGGACAGACTATGGCTACACCTTC. This sequence encodes CATSDGTDYGYTF.

V usage is TRBV27 and J usage is TRBJ2-5; 11 bases line up with TRBD2. CDR3 length: 16 residues. Germline V gene data show CDR1 as MNHEY and CDR2 as SMNVEV (reference sequence). V lost 0 bases and J lost 2; bases outside the gene matches: 2. The DNA for the CDR3 is TGTGCCAGCAGTTTATCCCTAGCGGGGGGACAAGAGACCCAGTACTTC. Translating it yields CASSLSLAGGQETQYF.

The CDR3 sequence is CASSLGQTKNIQYF. The CDR3 DNA is TGTGCCAGCAGCTTGGGACAGACCAAAAACATTCAGTACTTC. The gene calls are TRBV5-4 and TRBJ2-4; a weak D match, TRBD1 (5 bases). The CDR3 totals 14 residues. V was shortened by 0 bases and J by 2 bases, with 6 bases between the two germline ends. The germline V gene has CDR1 SGHNT and CDR2 YYREEE (reference sequence).

The V call is TRBV30, the J call TRBJ1-2, with 11 bases that match TRBD1. Germline V gene sequence: CDR1 GTSNPN, CDR2 SVGIG (reference sequence). V trimming: 5 bases; J trimming: 1 base; junction bases outside the gene matches: 6. The CDR3 spans 15 residues. CDR3 sequence (DNA): TGTGCCTGGGGGGACAGGGGGAATCTTAACTATGGCTACACCTTC. Translated: CAWGDRGNLNYGYTF.

The rearrangement joins TRBV5-4 to TRBJ1-2, with D maybe TRBD1 (6 bases). The CDR3 is 14 amino acids. V gave up 5 bases and J gave up 8 bases, with 19 bases separating them. Looked up from germline, CDR1 is SGHNT and CDR2 is YYREEE (reference sequence). The CDR3 reads CASSLSGGAKGYTF. For the CDR3, the DNA is TGTGCCAGCAGTCTAAGTGGGGGGGCTAAGGGCTACACCTTC.

V usage is TRBV27 and J usage is TRBJ1-1; D unresolved. There are 15 residues in the CDR3. Trimming shortened V by 2 bases and J by 5 bases, and 15 bases separated the two germline ends. Per the germline V gene, CDR1 is MNHEY and CDR2 is SMNVEV (reference sequence). The CDR3 region is CASSLRGFGETEAFF. The CDR3 DNA is TGTGCCAGCAGTTTAAGAGGGTTCGGAGAAACTGAAGCTTTCTTT.

This chain links TRBV19 with TRBJ2-3; D perhaps matches TRBD1 (6 bases). The V and J ends lost 6 bases and 0 bases respectively, with 7 bases between them. This CDR3 has 13 residues. CDR1 is LNHDA and CDR2 is SQIVND in the germline V gene (reference sequence). The CDR3 region is CASRQGSTDTQYF. The CDR3 coding sequence is TGTGCCAGTAGGCAGGGGAGCACAGATACGCAGTATTTT.

The V call is TRBV2, the J call TRBJ2-5, with D unresolved. CDR1 is SNHLY and CDR2 is FYNNEI in the germline V gene. V lost 7 bases, J lost 1 base, and 7 bases lay in between. The CDR3 extends over 12 amino acids. The CDR3 sequence is CASIPSQETQYF. The CDR3 nucleotides are TGTGCCAGCATACCGAGCCAAGAGACCCAGTACTTC.

The V call is TRBV18, the J call TRBJ1-4; D is possibly TRBD1 (5 bases). V lost 6 bases to trimming and J lost 8 bases, with 31 bases between them. The germline CDR1 and CDR2 sequences are KGHSH and LQKENI. The length of the CDR3 is 19 residues. The CDR3 loop reads CASSPAILDPGLRDEKLFF. CDR3 coding DNA: TGTGCCAGCTCGCCGGCTATTCTTGACCCGGGACTAAGAGACGAAAAACTGTTTTTT.

In DNA, the CDR3 is TGTGCCACCAGTGATTTCTCTGCAGGAAATGGCTACACCTTC. This encodes CATSDFSAGNGYTF. The chain is built from TRBV24-1 and TRBJ1-2; no firm D call. Germline CDR1 reads KGHDR; CDR2 reads SFDVKD. The CDR3 is made up of 14 amino acids. Trimming pared 1 base from V and 6 bases from J, leaving 11 bases between.

The V and J genes are TRBV5-6 and TRBJ2-5; D perhaps matches TRBD2 (5 bases). CDR3 size: 11 residues. Trimming took off 0 bases at V and 9 bases at J, with 6 bases between the two ends. The germline CDR1 and CDR2 sequences are SGHDT and YYEEEE. The CDR3 DNA reads TGTGCCAGCAGCTTGGAGGGAGCCCAGTACTTC. Amino acids: CASSLEGAQYF.

The chain couples TRBV28 to TRBJ2-3; 11 bases line up with TRBD2. The germline CDR1 and CDR2 sequences are MDHEN and SYDVKM. This CDR3 has 16 amino acids. V shed 2 bases and J 0 bases; nucleotides not matched to a gene: 1. This CDR3 reads CASSLGTSGSTDTQYF. CDR3 sequence (DNA): TGTGCCAGCAGTTTAGGGACTAGCGGAAGCACAGATACGCAGTATTTT.

The chain joins TRBV28 to TRBJ2-7; 11 bases map to TRBD2. This CDR3 spans 16 amino acids. The V gene end was trimmed by 4 bases and the J gene end by 3 bases; junction bases not matched to a gene: 8. In germline, CDR1 is MDHEN, CDR2 SYDVKM. The CDR3 bases are TGTGCCAGCAGTTACTCCCCGGGACTAGCGGACTACGAGCAGTACTTC. Translated, it gives CASSYSPGLADYEQYF. Full variable domain (rest looked up from reference TRBV28 and TRBJ2-7): DVKVTQSSRYLVKRTGEKVFLECVQDMDHENMFWYRQDPGLGLRLIYFSYDVKMKEKGDIPEGYSVSREKKERFSLILESASTNQTSMYLCASSYSPGLADYEQYFGPGTRLTVT.

This clone was recorded only once. This sequence joins TRBV7-2 and TRBJ1-2; 9 nucleotides match TRBD1. CDR3 length: 15 amino acids. CDR1 and CDR2 (germline): SGHTA, FQGNSA. The J segment lost 4 bases and the V segment lost 5 bases, leaving 8 bases of the junction unmatched. The CDR3, as DNA: TGTGCCAGCAGCGAACAGGGGGCGGACGTCTATGGCTACACCTTC. Translation: CASSEQGADVYGYTF.